This T cell receptor beta chain is from a study of shared clonotypes between healthy human individuals. General study results and limits: Across subsets, estimated richness was generally greater for naive than for memory populations. Clonotype sharing among the donors was expected to vary with sequencing depth.

The CDR3 is 17 amino acids. Losses at the gene ends were 5 bases for V and 3 bases for J; bases not matched to a gene: 16. CDR1 is MGHRA and CDR2 is YSYEKL in the germline V gene. Naive-designated CD8 cells lacked CD45RO, were positively enriched for CCR7, and omitted terminally differentiated effector memory CD45RA+ cells. Every one of the donors was a Caucasian adult that lived in Nashville, Tennessee. An assay was performed, and its level was deep. This table comes from immunoSEQ multiplex PCR, and its TCRdb copy is limited to in-frame clones, with some not included. The data show under 1 million clones, with 96% seen just once and around 0.25% held by the top ten. Worth noting for this clone: The antigen is unknown.

The material sequenced was naive CD8+ T cells sorted from blood. The chain uses TRBV4-1 and TRBJ2-7; 7 bases match TRBD1. This sequence originates from a man in his thirties or forties in good health. As DNA, the CDR3 is TGCGCCAGCAGCAGGAGACAGGGCCCGGGGAACAACTACGAGCAGTACTTC. Encoded protein: CASSRRQGPGNNYEQYF.